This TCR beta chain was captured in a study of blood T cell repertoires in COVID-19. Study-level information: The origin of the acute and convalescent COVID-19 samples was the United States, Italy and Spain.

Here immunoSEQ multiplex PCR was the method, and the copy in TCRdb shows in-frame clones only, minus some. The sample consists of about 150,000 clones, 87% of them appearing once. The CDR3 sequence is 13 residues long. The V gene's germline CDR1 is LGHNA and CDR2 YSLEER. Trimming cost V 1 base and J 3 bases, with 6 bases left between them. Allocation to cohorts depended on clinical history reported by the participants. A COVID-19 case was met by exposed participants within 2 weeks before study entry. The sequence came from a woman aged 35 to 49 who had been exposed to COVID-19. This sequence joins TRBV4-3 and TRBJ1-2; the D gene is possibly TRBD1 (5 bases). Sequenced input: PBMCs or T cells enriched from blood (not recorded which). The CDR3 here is CASSQGQYYGYTF. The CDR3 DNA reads TGCGCCAGCAGCCAAGGACAGTACTATGGCTACACCTTC.